Below, 11 T cell receptor beta chains from the same sample are listed, as sequenced in a study of blood T cell repertoires in COVID-19 (dated by TCRdb to the early 2020s). Library prep was done by the immunoSEQ multiplex PCR assay. What TCRdb holds here is the immuneACCESS table cut down to in-frame rearrangements. Part of the clones is not present; checked against another copy, under half of the missing clones reflect an unresolved V gene, and the others are unexplained. The sample table records about 330,000 clones; 86% of these occur just once. The ten largest clones capture about 1.7% of the sample. Sequencing was done on a sample of peripheral blood. Receptors were obtained from a woman in her 50s with acute or convalescent COVID-19.

This clone was seen a handful of times. The DNA of the CDR3 is TGTGCCAGCAGTTACCCGGGGGGAGGGGGGCCGAATGGCTACACCTTC. Protein: CASSYPGGGGPNGYTF. The chain combines TRBV6-6 with TRBJ1-2; TRBD1 might be the D (6 bases). CDR1 and CDR2 (germline): MNHNY, SVGAGI (reference sequence). V gave up 2 bases and J gave up 6 bases, with 19 bases separating them. The CDR3 covers 16 residues.

V gene TRBV30 combines with J gene TRBJ1-6; 9 bases are shared with TRBD1. Per the germline V gene, CDR1 is GTSNPN and CDR2 is SVGIG (reference sequence). The CDR3 sequence is 13 residues long. Trimming took 5 bases from V and 6 from J; bases not matched to a gene: 2. The CDR3 here is CAWRTGVNSPLHF. DNA of the CDR3: TGTGCCTGGCGGACAGGGGTTAATTCACCCCTCCACTTT.

The rearrangement joins TRBV5-1 to TRBJ2-3; TRBD1 is a possible D gene (6 bases). In germline, CDR1 is SGHRS, CDR2 YFSETQ. The CDR3 runs to 14 residues. Trimming shortened V by 0 bases and J by 4 bases, and 9 bases separated the two germline ends. CDR3 sequence (DNA): TGCGCCAGCAGCTTGGCTGGGGGCGCAGATACGCAGTATTTT. This translates into CASSLAGGADTQYF.

This clone was counted a single time. This chain links TRBV7-9 with TRBJ2-4; 9 bases match TRBD2. The CDR3 runs 17 residues. The germline CDR1 and CDR2 sequences are SEHNR and FQNEAQ (reference sequence). J lost 3 bases, V lost 1 base, and 7 bases had no gene match. CDR3 sequence reads: CASSLEASGRHKNIQYF. In DNA form, the CDR3 reads TGTGCCAGCAGCTTAGAGGCGAGCGGGAGGCACAAAAACATTCAGTACTTC.

The chain links TRBV5-1 to TRBJ2-3, with a tentative D call TRBD2 (6 bases). Germline V gene sequence: CDR1 SGHRS, CDR2 YFSETQ. The ends were cut back, 1 base at V and 3 bases at J, with 15 bases in the middle. The CDR3 contains 16 residues. CDR3 in amino acids: CASSLRVRERTDTQYF. CDR3 DNA sequence: TGCGCCAGCAGCTTGAGAGTACGGGAGAGGACAGATACGCAGTATTTT.

This clone was picked up one time. The CDR3 DNA sequence: TGCGCCAGCAGCCTTTCAACAGGGGGTTCTAATGAAAAACTGTTTTTT. Translating gives CASSLSTGGSNEKLFF. The V and J genes are TRBV4-3 and TRBJ1-4, with 8 bases identical to TRBD1. The CDR3 consists of 16 residues. With V trimmed by 4 bases and J by 3 bases, 7 bases remained unmatched. CDR1 is LGHNA, CDR2 YSLEER, per germline.

This clone was detected only once. The chain has TRBV7-8 and TRBJ1-1; D unclear. The CDR3 is 14 amino acids. The germline V gene encodes CDR1 SGHVS and CDR2 FQNEAQ. Trimming took 4 bases from V and 4 from J, leaving 13 bases between them. The CDR3 region has the DNA TGTGCCAGCAGCTACCGGGCTCGGGGCACTGAAGCTTTCTTT. Translated: CASSYRARGTEAFF. The full variable domain, completed using reference TRBV7-8 and TRBJ1-1, is GAGVSQSPRYKVAKRGQDVALRCDPISGHVSLFWYQQALGQGPEFLTYFQNEAQLDKSGLPSDRFFAERPEGSVSTLKIQRTQQEDSAVYLCASSYRARGTEAFFGQGTRLTVV.

The chain employs TRBV3-1 (or the pseudogene TRBV3-2) and TRBJ1-2, with TRBD1 as a possible D gene (6 bases). In germline, CDR1 is LGHDT, CDR2 YNNKEL (reference sequence). The CDR3 is made up of 15 amino acids. V was shortened by 0 bases and J by 8 bases, with 16 bases between the two germline ends. CDR3 amino acids: CASSQDAGWGRGYTF. DNA for the CDR3: TGTGCCAGCAGCCAAGATGCTGGTTGGGGGCGGGGCTACACCTTC.

The chain combines TRBV5-1 with TRBJ2-1; 8 positions match TRBD2. Germline-derived CDR1 and CDR2 are SGHRS and YFSETQ. V was pared by 3 bases and J by 0 bases, with 11 bases of the junction left unmatched. This CDR3 spans 18 amino acids. CDR3 sequence reads: CASSSYYLAGSSYNEQFF. The CDR3 nucleotides are TGCGCCAGCAGCTCCTACTATCTAGCGGGTTCCTCCTACAATGAGCAGTTCTTC.

This clone was recorded once. The chain combines TRBV29-1 with TRBJ1-1; D ambiguous. Germline V gene lookup returns CDR1 SQVTM and CDR2 ANQGSEA. V was pared by 4 bases and J by 7 bases, with 10 bases between. The CDR3 runs 11 residues. CDR3 loop: CSVVGVNEAFF. CDR3 sequence (DNA): TGCAGCGTTGTCGGGGTCAATGAAGCTTTCTTT.

V and J are TRBV2 and TRBJ2-2; the match to TRBD1 covers 10 bases. Germline values: CDR1 SNHLY, CDR2 FYNNEI. V lost 7 bases, J lost 8 bases, and 10 bases stayed unmatched. This CDR3 has 15 amino acids. The CDR3 DNA is TGTGCCAGCATTCCCGGGACAGGGGCCAGTGGGGAGCTGTTTTTT. Residues: CASIPGTGASGELFF.